Below, 31 T cell receptor beta chains from the same sample are listed, as sequenced in a study of shared clonotypes between healthy human individuals. The method was immunoSEQ multiplex PCR; TCRdb's version includes in-frame clones alone and lacks a portion of them. The table records 2 million to 2.5 million clones, roughly 93% of them present only once. Sequenced material: naive CD4+ T cells from PBMCs. Subset meaning: CD45RA+ positively selected. The receptors originated from a man younger than 35 in good health. Some clones in this sample may be carry-over from other donors' samples.

The CDR3 DNA reads as TGTGCCAGCAGCCGAAATTCAGCGGGAAAGGAAGAGACCCAGTACTTC. Translation gives CASSRNSAGKEETQYF. V usage is TRBV5-4 and J usage is TRBJ2-5; TRBD2 matches at 7 bases. This CDR3 is built from 16 residues. After removal of 4 bases from V and 3 bases from J, the junction contained 12 bases not matched to a gene. Germline CDR1 and CDR2: SGHNT and YYREEE (reference sequence).

The chain carries TRBV10-3 and TRBJ2-3; 8 bases fit TRBD2. Germline-derived CDR1 and CDR2 are ENHRY and SYGVKD. The CDR3 sequence is 14 residues long. V lost 8 bases to trimming and J lost 3 bases; unmatched junction nucleotides: 7. This CDR3 is CAIAFGRATDTQYF. The CDR3 DNA is TGTGCCATCGCCTTCGGGAGGGCGACAGATACGCAGTATTTT.

This clone showed up just a few times. V is TRBV7-2 and J is TRBJ1-1, with a possible D match to TRBD1 (5 bases). The CDR3 consists of 14 residues. Trimming removed 2 bases from V and 1 base from J, with 8 bases in between. The germline V gene has CDR1 SGHTA and CDR2 FQGNSA. The CDR3 is CASSLSGSNTEAFF. CDR3 nucleotides: TGTGCCAGCAGCTTATCAGGGTCGAACACTGAAGCTTTCTTT.

The chain links TRBV15 to TRBJ2-6; no reliable D call. Trimming left V 3 bases short and J 15 bases short, with 12 bases between. The germline V gene encodes CDR1 LNHNV and CDR2 YYDKDF (reference sequence). This CDR3 is built from 12 residues. CDR3 DNA sequence: TGTGCCACCAGCAGGACGGATCGTAGCCTGACTTTC. The encoded protein is CATSRTDRSLTF.

The rearrangement links TRBV19 to TRBJ2-1; no clear D gene. Germline loops: CDR1 LNHDA, CDR2 SQIVND (reference sequence). The ends were cut back, 5 bases at V and 2 bases at J, with 4 bases in the middle. CDR3 size: 12 residues. The CDR3 reads CASSGAYNEQFF. The CDR3, as DNA: TGTGCCAGTAGTGGTGCCTACAATGAGCAGTTCTTC.

The CDR3 DNA follows: TGCGCCAGCAGCCAAGCACAGACTGACTCCTACGAGCAGTACTTC. It encodes CASSQAQTDSYEQYF. V is TRBV4-1 and J is TRBJ2-7; no clear D gene. Germline CDR1 is MGHRA and CDR2 is YSYEKL. V was cut by 1 base and J by 0 bases, with 10 bases left in between. This CDR3 has 15 residues.

The gene calls are TRBV5-6 and TRBJ2-7; TRBD1 is a possible D gene (5 bases). This CDR3 is 13 amino acids long. Trimming removed 4 bases from V and 1 base from J, with 9 bases in between. Germline assignment: CDR1 SGHDT and CDR2 YYEEEE. The CDR3 nucleotides read TGTGCCAGCAGCCAGGGCCTTTCCTACGAGCAGTACTTC. This codes for CASSQGLSYEQYF.

V usage is TRBV6-6 and J usage is TRBJ1-4; 7 bases match TRBD1. V lost 4 bases and J lost 4; bases outside the gene matches: 6. Germline CDR1 MNHNY, CDR2 SVGAGI (reference sequence). The CDR3 is made up of 15 amino acids. The CDR3 DNA is TGTGCCAGCAGTTCCACAGGGGACTTTAATGAAAAACTGTTTTTT. It translates to CASSSTGDFNEKLFF.

V and J are TRBV19 and TRBJ2-3; 7 positions match TRBD1. The CDR3 runs 16 residues. After removal of 5 bases from V and 2 bases from J, the junction contained 10 bases not matched to a gene. Germline V gene data show CDR1 as LNHDA and CDR2 as SQIVND (reference sequence). CDR3 bases: TGTGCCAGTAGTTCGAGGACAGGAGGTTACACAGATACGCAGTATTTT. The encoded protein is CASSSRTGGYTDTQYF.

The chain recombines TRBV7-9 with TRBJ2-1, with D perhaps matching TRBD2 (5 bases). Trimming left V 5 bases short and J 9 bases short, with 20 bases between. The CDR3 has 15 residues. Germline V gene data show CDR1 as SEHNR and CDR2 as FQNEAQ (reference sequence). The CDR3, as DNA: TGTGCCAGCAGCCCCAGGTTAGGCGCGGGTGGTGAGCAGTTCTTC. Residues: CASSPRLGAGGEQFF.

The chain employs TRBV5-1 and TRBJ2-5, with a weak D call TRBD2 (5 bases). V shed 0 bases and J shed 7 bases, with 19 bases lying between them. The CDR3 is 16 amino acids. The germline V gene encodes CDR1 SGHRS and CDR2 YFSETQ. The CDR3 DNA reads as TGCGCCAGCAGCTTGGCCCTCGGGATGCGGATGGGGACCCAGTACTTC. Its protein is CASSLALGMRMGTQYF.

The chain couples TRBV5-5 to TRBJ1-1, with 7 bases matching TRBD1. V lost 3 bases and J lost 0; bases outside the gene matches: 5. Germline-derived CDR1 and CDR2 are SGHKS and YYEKEE (reference sequence). CDR3 length equals 15 residues. CDR3 sequence: CASSWAGTVNTEAFF. CDR3 bases: TGTGCCAGCAGCTGGGCCGGGACAGTGAACACTGAAGCTTTCTTT.

The gene calls are TRBV19 and TRBJ2-3; TRBD2 agrees at 11 bases. CDR1 and CDR2 (germline): LNHDA, SQIVND (reference sequence). CDR3 size: 17 residues. The trim removed 3 bases at V and 6 bases at J, leaving 11 bases unmatched. DNA for the CDR3: TGTGCCAGTAGTATGGCCCGGACTAGCGGGCGAGGGGATACGCAGTATTTT. Residues: CASSMARTSGRGDTQYF. Drawing the rest from reference TRBV19 and TRBJ2-3, the complete variable domain is DGGITQSPKYLFRKEGQNVTLSCEQNLNHDAMYWYRQDPGQGLRLIYYSQIVNDFQKGDIAEGYSVSREKKESFPLTVTSAQKNPTAFYLCASSMARTSGRGDTQYFGPGTRLTVL.

As for this clone: The junction departs from germline at one end; a sequencing error may be responsible. This chain joins TRBV7-2 and TRBJ1-1, with a possible D match to TRBD1 (6 bases). CDR1 and CDR2 (germline): SGHTA, FQGNSA. The CDR3 is 16 amino acids. The CDR3 sequence: CASSIAGVSVNTEAFF. For the CDR3, the DNA is TGTGCCAGCAGCATAGCAGGGGTTTCGGTGAACACTGAAGCTTTCTTT.

J is TRBJ1-1 and V is TRBV9; tentative D call: TRBD1 (6 bases). The CDR3 loop spans 17 amino acids. V lost 4 bases, J lost 1 base, and 20 bases lay in between. The germline gives CDR1 SGDLS, CDR2 YYNGEE. The DNA of the CDR3 is TGTGCCAGCAGCCTCCGGACAGTTCCCTCGAGGAACACTGAAGCTTTCTTT. Translating gives CASSLRTVPSRNTEAFF.

This clone was seen only a few times. The same CDR3 also results from other DNA sequences found in this sample. V usage is TRBV30 and J usage is TRBJ1-5; a weak D match, TRBD1 (6 bases). V was cut by 3 bases and J by 6 bases, with 9 bases left in between. The CDR3 covers 12 residues. The germline V gene has CDR1 GTSNPN and CDR2 SVGIG (reference sequence). Here the CDR3 DNA reads TGTGCCTGGAGCACAGGGCCTCAGCCCCAGCATTTT. Translated: CAWSTGPQPQHF.

The chain joins TRBV6-1 to TRBJ2-2, with D maybe TRBD1 (5 bases). Between the trimmed V and J ends, which lost 3 bases and 3 bases, there was a span of 11 bases. Germline V lookup: CDR1 MNHNS, CDR2 SASEGT. This CDR3 has 15 amino acids. The DNA for the CDR3 is TGTGCCAGCAGTGATAACAGGCCCTACACCGGGGAGCTGTTTTTT. It codes for CASSDNRPYTGELFF.

The chain couples TRBV5-1 to TRBJ2-5; 7 bases are a match to TRBD1. This CDR3 region has 13 residues. V dropped 5 bases and J dropped 5; count of bases not matched to a gene: 6. Looked up from germline, CDR1 is SGHRS and CDR2 is YFSETQ. The chain's CDR3 is CASREAGGETQYF. CDR3 DNA sequence: TGCGCCAGCAGAGAAGCAGGGGGTGAGACCCAGTACTTC.

The gene calls are TRBV28 and TRBJ2-2; D possibly corresponds to TRBD2 (6 bases). Germline values: CDR1 MDHEN, CDR2 SYDVKM. The CDR3 sequence is 16 residues long. The ends were cut back, 3 bases at V and 5 bases at J, with 16 bases in the middle. DNA of the CDR3: TGTGCCAGCAGTTTTAAGTGGAGGGAGAGGACCGGGGAGCTGTTTTTT. It encodes CASSFKWRERTGELFF.

The chain recombines TRBV5-4 with TRBJ2-1, with D perhaps TRBD1 or TRBD2 (5 bases each). V shed 5 bases and J shed 3 bases, with 15 bases lying between them. This CDR3 contains 15 residues. Germline V gene data show CDR1 as SGHNT and CDR2 as YYREEE (reference sequence). The CDR3 is CASSMGRVLYNEQFF. The CDR3 coding sequence is TGTGCCAGCAGTATGGGGCGGGTACTCTACAATGAGCAGTTCTTC.

V and J are TRBV7-4 and TRBJ2-7; 12 nucleotides line up with TRBD1. The germline V gene has CDR1 SGHVT and CDR2 SQSDAQ. V dropped 9 bases and J dropped 5; count of bases not matched to a gene: 11. The CDR3 sequence is 15 residues long. This chain's CDR3 is CARINPGQGAHEQYF. The DNA for the CDR3 is TGTGCCAGGATAAATCCGGGACAGGGGGCCCACGAGCAGTACTTC.

In regard to this clone: Germline is not matched at one junction end, which may reflect a read error. The V call is TRBV5-4, the J call TRBJ2-2; D may be TRBD1 (6 bases). This CDR3 has 15 residues. Germline V lookup: CDR1 SGHNT, CDR2 YYREEE (reference sequence). The CDR3 DNA follows: TGTGCCAGCAGCTTGCCCCAGGGGAACGCCGGGGAGCTGTTTTTT. Amino acid sequence: CASSLPQGNAGELFF.

J is TRBJ2-3 and V is TRBV7-2, with 9 bases fitting TRBD2. Germline CDR1 reads SGHTA; CDR2 reads FQGNSA. This CDR3 is built from 14 residues. V trimming: 5 bases; J trimming: 8 bases; junction bases outside the gene matches: 8. DNA of the CDR3: TGTGCCAGCAGCATGCTAGCGGGACTAAGTACGCAGTATTTT. It translates to CASSMLAGLSTQYF.

This sequence joins TRBV7-2 and TRBJ2-7; 9 bases are a match to TRBD1. This CDR3 is 14 amino acids long. V trimming: 5 bases; J trimming: 3 bases; junction bases outside the gene matches: 5. The germline V gene encodes CDR1 SGHTA and CDR2 FQGNSA. In DNA, the CDR3 is TGTGCCAGCAGCCAGGGACAGGGTAACTACGAGCAGTACTTC. Translating it yields CASSQGQGNYEQYF.

This chain uses TRBV5-4 with TRBJ1-2; the match to TRBD1 covers 7 bases. CDR3 length equals 14 residues. V gave up 0 bases and J gave up 4 bases; unmatched junction bases: 3. Germline CDR1 reads SGHNT; CDR2 reads YYREEE (reference sequence). Here the CDR3 reads CASSLGGGAYGYTF. In DNA, the CDR3 is TGTGCCAGCAGCTTGGGAGGGGGCGCCTATGGCTACACCTTC.

V and J are TRBV6-6 and TRBJ2-7; D gene uncertain. The CDR3 sequence is 14 residues long. V lost 0 bases, J lost 6 bases, and 12 bases lay in between. Germline V gene sequence: CDR1 MNHNY, CDR2 SVGAGI (reference sequence). The CDR3 coding sequence is TGTGCCAGCAGTTACTCGGTGCTAGTCAGCGAGCAGTACTTC. Translation: CASSYSVLVSEQYF.

This clone was detected only once. The J gene is TRBJ2-2, the V gene TRBV27; the D is unclear. Trimming took 1 base from V and 0 from J, leaving 9 bases between them. The CDR3 loop spans 16 amino acids. Germline V gene data show CDR1 as MNHEY and CDR2 as SMNVEV (reference sequence). The CDR3: CASSLYGSANTGELFF. CDR3 bases: TGTGCCAGCAGTTTATACGGGTCAGCGAACACCGGGGAGCTGTTTTTT.

The V call is TRBV6-5, the J call TRBJ1-3; 8 bases are shared with TRBD1. This CDR3 spans 16 amino acids. The germline V gene encodes CDR1 MNHEY and CDR2 SVGAGI. J was trimmed by 4 bases and V by 2 bases; bases with no gene match: 7. The CDR3 here is CASSYRRQGTGNTIYF. For the CDR3, the DNA is TGTGCCAGCAGTTACCGCCGACAGGGGACGGGAAACACCATATATTTT.

The chain uses TRBV19 and TRBJ2-1; D remains unclear. CDR1 is LNHDA and CDR2 is SQIVND in the germline V gene (reference sequence). The CDR3 totals 14 residues. V shed 8 bases and J shed 3 bases, with 14 bases lying between them. The CDR3 spells CASSSSNSYNEQFF. The CDR3, as DNA: TGTGCCAGTTCCTCAAGCAACAGCTACAATGAGCAGTTCTTC.

J is TRBJ2-7 and V is TRBV5-4; the match to TRBD2 covers 8 bases. The CDR3 spans 15 residues. V dropped 0 bases and J dropped 5; count of bases not matched to a gene: 7. From germline, CDR1 is SGHNT and CDR2 YYREEE (reference sequence). The CDR3 sequence is CASSLGAGVPNEQYF. In nucleotides, the CDR3 is TGTGCCAGCAGCTTGGGAGCGGGAGTACCCAACGAGCAGTACTTC.

This chain joins TRBV19 and TRBJ2-2; 9 bases map to TRBD1. Germline V CDR1 and CDR2: LNHDA, SQIVND (reference sequence). V dropped 6 bases and J dropped 5; count of bases not matched to a gene: 1. This CDR3 has 13 residues. The CDR3 coding sequence is TGTGCCAGTAGAGGGACAGGGACCGGGGAGCTGTTTTTT. Amino acid sequence: CASRGTGTGELFF. The full variable domain, rest sourced from reference TRBV19 and TRBJ2-2, is DGGITQSPKYLFRKEGQNVTLSCEQNLNHDAMYWYRQDPGQGLRLIYYSQIVNDFQKGDIAEGYSVSREKKESFPLTVTSAQKNPTAFYLCASRGTGTGELFFGEGSRLTVL.